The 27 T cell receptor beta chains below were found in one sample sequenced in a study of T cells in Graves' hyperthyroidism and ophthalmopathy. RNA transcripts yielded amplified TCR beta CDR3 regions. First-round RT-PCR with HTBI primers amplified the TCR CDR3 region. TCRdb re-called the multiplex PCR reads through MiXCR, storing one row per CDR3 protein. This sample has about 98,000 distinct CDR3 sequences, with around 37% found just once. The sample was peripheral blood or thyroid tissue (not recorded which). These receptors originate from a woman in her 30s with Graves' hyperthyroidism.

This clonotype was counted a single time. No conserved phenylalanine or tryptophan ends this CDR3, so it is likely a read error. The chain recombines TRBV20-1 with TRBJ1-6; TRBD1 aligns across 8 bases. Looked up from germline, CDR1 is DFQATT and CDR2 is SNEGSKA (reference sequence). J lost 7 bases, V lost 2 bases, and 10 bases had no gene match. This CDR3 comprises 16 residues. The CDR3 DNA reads TGCAGTGCTAGACTTCCTAGGACAGGGAGCAATTCACCCCTCCACTCT. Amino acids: CSARLPRTGSNSPLHS.

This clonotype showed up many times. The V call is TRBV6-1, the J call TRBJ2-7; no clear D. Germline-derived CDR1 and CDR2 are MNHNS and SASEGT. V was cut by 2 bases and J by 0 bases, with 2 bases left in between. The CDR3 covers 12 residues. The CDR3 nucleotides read TGTGCCAGCAGTGAAACCTCCTACGAGCAGTACTTC. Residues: CASSETSYEQYF.

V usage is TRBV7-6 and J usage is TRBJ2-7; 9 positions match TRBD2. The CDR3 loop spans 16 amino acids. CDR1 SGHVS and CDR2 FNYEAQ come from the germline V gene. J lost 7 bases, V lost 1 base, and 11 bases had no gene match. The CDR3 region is CASSLGVAGEAREQYF. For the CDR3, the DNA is TGTGCCAGCAGCTTAGGGGTAGCGGGAGAGGCTCGTGAGCAGTACTTC. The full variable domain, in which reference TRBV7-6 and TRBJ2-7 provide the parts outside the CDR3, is GAGVSQSPRYKVTKRGQDVALRCDPISGHVSLYWYRQALGQGPEFLTYFNYEAQQDKSGLPNDRFSAERPEGSISTLTIQRTEQRDSAMYRCASSLGVAGEAREQYFGPGTRLTVT.

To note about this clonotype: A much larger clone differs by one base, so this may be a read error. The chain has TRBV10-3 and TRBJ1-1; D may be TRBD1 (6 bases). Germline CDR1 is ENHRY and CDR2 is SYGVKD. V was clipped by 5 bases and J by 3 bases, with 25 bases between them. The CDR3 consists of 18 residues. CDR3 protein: CAISYAYEGDQRHTEAFF. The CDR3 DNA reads TGTGCCATCAGTTACGCGTATGAGGGGGACCAGAGGCACACTGAAGCTTTCTTT.

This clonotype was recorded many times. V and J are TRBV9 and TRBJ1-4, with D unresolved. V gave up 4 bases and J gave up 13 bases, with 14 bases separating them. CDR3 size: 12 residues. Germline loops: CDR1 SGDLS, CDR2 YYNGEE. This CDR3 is CASSPGSRGLFF. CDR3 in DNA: TGTGCCAGCAGCCCGGGAAGCCGGGGACTGTTTTTT.

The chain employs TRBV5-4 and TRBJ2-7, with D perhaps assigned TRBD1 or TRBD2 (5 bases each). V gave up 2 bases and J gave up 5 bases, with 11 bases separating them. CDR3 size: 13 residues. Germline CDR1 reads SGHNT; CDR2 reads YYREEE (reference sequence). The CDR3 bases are TGTGCCAGCAGCTTAGAGAGGGGCGACGAGCAGTACTTC. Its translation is CASSLERGDEQYF. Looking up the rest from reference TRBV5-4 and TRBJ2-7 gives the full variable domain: ETGVTQSPTHLIKTRGQQVTLRCSSQSGHNTVSWYQQALGQGPQFIFQYYREEENGRGNFPPRFSGLQFPNYSSELNVNALELDDSALYLCASSLERGDEQYFGPGTRLTVT.

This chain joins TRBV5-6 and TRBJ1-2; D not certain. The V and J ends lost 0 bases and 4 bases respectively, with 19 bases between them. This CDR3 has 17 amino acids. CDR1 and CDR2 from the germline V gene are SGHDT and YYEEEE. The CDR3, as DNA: TGTGCCAGCAGCTTGGTCCTAGCGGGAGTAAGGTCCTATGGCTACACCTTC. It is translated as CASSLVLAGVRSYGYTF.

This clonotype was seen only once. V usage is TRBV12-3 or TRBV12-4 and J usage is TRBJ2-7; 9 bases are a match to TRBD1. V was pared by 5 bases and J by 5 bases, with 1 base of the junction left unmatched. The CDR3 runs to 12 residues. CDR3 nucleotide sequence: TGTGCCAGCAGTGGGACAGGGCACGAGCAGTACTTC. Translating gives CASSGTGHEQYF.

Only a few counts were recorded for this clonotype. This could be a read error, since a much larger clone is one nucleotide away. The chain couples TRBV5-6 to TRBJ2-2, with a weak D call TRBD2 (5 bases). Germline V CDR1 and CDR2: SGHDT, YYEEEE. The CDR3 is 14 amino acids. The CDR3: CASSFGLNTGELLF. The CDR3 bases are TGTGCCAGCAGCTTCGGACTTAACACCGGGGAGCTGCTTTTT.

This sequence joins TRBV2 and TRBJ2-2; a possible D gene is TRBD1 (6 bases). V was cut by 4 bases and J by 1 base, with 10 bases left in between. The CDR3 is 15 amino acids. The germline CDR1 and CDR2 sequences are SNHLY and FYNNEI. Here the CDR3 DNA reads TGTGCCAGCAGTGCGAGCAGGGGGAACACCGGGGAGCTGTTTTTT. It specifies CASSASRGNTGELFF.

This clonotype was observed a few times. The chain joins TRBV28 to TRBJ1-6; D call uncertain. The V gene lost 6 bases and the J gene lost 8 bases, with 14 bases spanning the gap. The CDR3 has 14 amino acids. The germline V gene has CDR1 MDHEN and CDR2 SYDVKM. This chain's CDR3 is CASSPWVFDSPLHF. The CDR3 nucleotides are TGTGCCAGCAGCCCATGGGTGTTCGATTCACCCCTCCACTTT.

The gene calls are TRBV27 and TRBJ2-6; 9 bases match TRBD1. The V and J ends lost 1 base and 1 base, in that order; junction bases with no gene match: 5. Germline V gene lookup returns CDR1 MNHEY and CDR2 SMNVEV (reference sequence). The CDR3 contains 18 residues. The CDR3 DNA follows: TGTGCCAGCAGTTTATTCTGGGACAGGGTATCTGGGGCCAACGTCCTGACTTTC. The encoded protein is CASSLFWDRVSGANVLTF.

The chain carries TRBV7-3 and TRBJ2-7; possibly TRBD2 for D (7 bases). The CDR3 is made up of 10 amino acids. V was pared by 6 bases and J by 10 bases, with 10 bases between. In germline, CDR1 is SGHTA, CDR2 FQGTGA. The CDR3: CASSGGAQYF. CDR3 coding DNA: TGTGCCAGCAGTGGGGGGGCACAGTACTTC.

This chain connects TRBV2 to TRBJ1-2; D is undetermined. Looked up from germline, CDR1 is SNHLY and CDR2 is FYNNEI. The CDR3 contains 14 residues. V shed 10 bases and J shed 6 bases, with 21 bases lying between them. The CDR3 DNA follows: TGTGCCACCATTACTAAGGAGCAGGTTAATGGCTACACCTTC. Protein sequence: CATITKEQVNGYTF.

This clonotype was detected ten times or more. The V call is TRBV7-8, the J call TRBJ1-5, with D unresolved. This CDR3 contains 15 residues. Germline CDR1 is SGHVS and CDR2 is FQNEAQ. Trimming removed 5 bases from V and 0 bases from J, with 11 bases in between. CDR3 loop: CASSPKPLSNQPQHF. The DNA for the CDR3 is TGTGCCAGCAGCCCAAAACCACTTAGCAATCAGCCCCAGCATTTT.

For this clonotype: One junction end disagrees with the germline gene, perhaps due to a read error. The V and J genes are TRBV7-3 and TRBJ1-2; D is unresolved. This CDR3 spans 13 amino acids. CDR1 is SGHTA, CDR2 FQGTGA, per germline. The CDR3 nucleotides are TGTGCCAGCAGCTCCAAAGCTGCGTATGGCTACGCCTTC. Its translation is CASSSKAAYGYAF.

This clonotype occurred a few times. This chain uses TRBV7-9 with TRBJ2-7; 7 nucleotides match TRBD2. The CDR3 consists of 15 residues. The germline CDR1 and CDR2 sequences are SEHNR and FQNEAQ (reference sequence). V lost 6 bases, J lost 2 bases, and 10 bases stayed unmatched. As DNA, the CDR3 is TGTGCCAGCAGGGGGGGGGGAACTAGTCCCTACGAGCAGTACTTC. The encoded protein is CASRGGGTSPYEQYF. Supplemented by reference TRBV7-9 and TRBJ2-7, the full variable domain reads DTGVSQNPRHKITKRGQNVTFRCDPISEHNRLYWYRQTLGQGPEFLTYFQNEAQLEKSRLLSDRFSAERPKGSFSTLEIQRTEQGDSAMYLCASRGGGTSPYEQYFGPGTRLTVT.

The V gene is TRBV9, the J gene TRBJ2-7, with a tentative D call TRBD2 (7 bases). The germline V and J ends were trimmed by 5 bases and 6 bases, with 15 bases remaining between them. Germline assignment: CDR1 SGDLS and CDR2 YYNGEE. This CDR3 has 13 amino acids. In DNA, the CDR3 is TGTGCCAGCAGATCAAGCGGGACACGCGAGCAGTACTTC. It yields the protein CASRSSGTREQYF.

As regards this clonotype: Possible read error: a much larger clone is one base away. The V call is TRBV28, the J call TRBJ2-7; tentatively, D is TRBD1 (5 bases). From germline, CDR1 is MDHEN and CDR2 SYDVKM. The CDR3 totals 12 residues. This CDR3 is CASSQDIYERYF. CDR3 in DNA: TGTGCCAGCAGTCAGGACATCTACGAGCGGTACTTC.

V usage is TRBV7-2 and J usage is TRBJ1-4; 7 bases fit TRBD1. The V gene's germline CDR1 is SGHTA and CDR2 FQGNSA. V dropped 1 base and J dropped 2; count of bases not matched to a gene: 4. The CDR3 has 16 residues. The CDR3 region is CASSLGTGATNEKLFF. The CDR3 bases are TGTGCCAGCAGCTTAGGTACAGGGGCTACTAATGAAAAACTGTTTTTT.

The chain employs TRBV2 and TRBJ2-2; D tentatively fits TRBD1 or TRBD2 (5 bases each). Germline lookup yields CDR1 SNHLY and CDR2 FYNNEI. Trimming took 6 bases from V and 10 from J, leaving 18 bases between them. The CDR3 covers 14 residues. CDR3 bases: TGTGCCAGCAGCCTCCGGGACCTGACTGCGGAGCTGTTTTTT. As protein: CASSLRDLTAELFF.

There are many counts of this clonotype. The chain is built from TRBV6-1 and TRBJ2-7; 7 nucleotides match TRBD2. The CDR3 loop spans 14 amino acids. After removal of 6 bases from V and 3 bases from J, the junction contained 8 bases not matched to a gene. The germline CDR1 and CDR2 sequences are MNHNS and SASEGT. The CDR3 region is CASSAGVGVYEQYF. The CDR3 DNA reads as TGTGCCAGCAGCGCGGGAGTCGGAGTCTACGAGCAGTACTTC.

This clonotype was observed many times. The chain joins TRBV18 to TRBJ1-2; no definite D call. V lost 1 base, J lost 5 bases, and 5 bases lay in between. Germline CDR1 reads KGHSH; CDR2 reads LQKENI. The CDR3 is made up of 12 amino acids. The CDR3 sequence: CASSPQWYGYTF. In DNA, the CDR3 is TGTGCCAGCTCACCACAATGGTATGGCTACACCTTC.

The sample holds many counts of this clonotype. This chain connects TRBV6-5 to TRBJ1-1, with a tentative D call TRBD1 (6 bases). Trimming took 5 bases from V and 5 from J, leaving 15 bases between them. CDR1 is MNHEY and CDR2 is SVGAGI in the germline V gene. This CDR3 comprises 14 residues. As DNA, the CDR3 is TGTGCCAGCAGTATTTTCAGGGGTGGGACTGAAGCTTTCTTT. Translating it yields CASSIFRGGTEAFF.

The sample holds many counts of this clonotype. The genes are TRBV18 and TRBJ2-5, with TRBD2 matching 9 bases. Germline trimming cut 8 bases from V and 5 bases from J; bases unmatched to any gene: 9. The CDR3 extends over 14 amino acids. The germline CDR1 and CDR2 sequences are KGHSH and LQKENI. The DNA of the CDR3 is TGTGCCAGCCAATTAGCGGGAGTTGTGGAGACCCAGTACTTC. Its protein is CASQLAGVVETQYF.

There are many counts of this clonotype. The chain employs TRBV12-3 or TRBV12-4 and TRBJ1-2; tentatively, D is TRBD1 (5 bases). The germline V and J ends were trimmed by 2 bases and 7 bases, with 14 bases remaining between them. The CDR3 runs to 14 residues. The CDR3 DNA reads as TGTGCCAGCAGTTTACCGGGACTGGCCTCTGGCTACACCTTC. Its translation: CASSLPGLASGYTF.

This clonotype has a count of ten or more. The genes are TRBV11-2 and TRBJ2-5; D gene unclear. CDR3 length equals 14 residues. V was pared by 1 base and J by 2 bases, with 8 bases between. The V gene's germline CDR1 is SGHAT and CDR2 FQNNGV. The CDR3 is CASSLVVGQETQYF. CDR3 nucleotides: TGTGCCAGCAGCTTAGTGGTCGGACAAGAGACCCAGTACTTC.